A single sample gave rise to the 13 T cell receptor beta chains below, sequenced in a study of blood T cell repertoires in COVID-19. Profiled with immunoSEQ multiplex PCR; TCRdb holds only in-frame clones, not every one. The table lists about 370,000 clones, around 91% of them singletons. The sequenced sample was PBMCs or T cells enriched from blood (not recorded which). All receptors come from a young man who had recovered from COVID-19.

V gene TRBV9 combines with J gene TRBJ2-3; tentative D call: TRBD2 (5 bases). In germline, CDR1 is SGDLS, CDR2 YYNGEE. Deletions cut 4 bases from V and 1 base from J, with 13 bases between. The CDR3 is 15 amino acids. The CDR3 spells CASSLAEEGTDTQYF. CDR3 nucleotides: TGTGCCAGCAGCCTCGCGGAGGAGGGCACAGATACGCAGTATTTT. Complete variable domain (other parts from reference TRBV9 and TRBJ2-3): DSGVTQTPKHLITATGQRVTLRCSPRSGDLSVYWYQQSLDQGLQFLIQYYNGEERAKGNILERFSAQQFPDLHSELNLSSLELGDSALYFCASSLAEEGTDTQYFGPGTRLTVL.

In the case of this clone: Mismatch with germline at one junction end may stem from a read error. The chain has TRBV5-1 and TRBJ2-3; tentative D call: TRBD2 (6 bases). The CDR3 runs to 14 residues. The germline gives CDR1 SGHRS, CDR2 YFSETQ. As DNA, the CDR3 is TGCGCCAGTAGCTCTAGACTAGTCACAGATACGCAGTATTTT. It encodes CASSSRLVTDTQYF.

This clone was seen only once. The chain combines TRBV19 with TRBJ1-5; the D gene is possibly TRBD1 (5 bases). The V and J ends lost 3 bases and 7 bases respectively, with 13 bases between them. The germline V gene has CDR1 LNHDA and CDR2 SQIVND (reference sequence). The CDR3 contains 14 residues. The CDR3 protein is CASSMAGGWQPQHF. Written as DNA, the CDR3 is TGTGCCAGTAGTATGGCCGGGGGGTGGCAGCCCCAGCATTTT.

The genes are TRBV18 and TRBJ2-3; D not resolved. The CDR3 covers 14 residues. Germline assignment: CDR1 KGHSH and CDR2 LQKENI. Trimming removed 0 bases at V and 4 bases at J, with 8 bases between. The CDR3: CASSPPTHADTQYF. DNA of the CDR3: TGTGCCAGCTCACCACCGACTCACGCAGATACGCAGTATTTT.

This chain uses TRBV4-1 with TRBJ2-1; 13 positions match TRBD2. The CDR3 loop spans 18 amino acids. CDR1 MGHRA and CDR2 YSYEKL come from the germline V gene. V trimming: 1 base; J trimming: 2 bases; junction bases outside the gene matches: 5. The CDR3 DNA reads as TGCGCCAGCAGCCAAGGCGCCACTAGCGGGGGGGCCTACAATGAGCAGTTCTTC. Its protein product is CASSQGATSGGAYNEQFF.

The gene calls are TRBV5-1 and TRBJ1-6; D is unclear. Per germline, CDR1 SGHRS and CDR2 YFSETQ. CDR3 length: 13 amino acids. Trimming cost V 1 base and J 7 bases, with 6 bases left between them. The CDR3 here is CASSLLENSPLHF. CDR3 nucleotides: TGCGCCAGCAGCTTGCTGGAGAATTCACCCCTCCACTTT.

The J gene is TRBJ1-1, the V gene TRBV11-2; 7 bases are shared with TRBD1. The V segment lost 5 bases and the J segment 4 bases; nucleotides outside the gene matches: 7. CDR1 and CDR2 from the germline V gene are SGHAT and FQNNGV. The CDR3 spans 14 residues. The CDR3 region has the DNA TGTGCCAGCAGCCCCCGACAGGGAGGCACTGAAGCTTTCTTT. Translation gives CASSPRQGGTEAFF.

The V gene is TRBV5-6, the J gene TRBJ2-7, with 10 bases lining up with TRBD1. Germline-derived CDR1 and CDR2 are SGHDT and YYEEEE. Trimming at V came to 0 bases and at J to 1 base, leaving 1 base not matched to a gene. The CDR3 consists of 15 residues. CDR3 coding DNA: TGTGCCAGCAGCTTGGGGACAGGGGGTTCCTACGAGCAGTACTTC. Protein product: CASSLGTGGSYEQYF. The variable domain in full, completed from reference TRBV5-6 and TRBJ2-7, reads DAGVTQSPTHLIKTRGQQVTLRCSPKSGHDTVSWYQQALGQGPQFIFQYYEEEERQRGNFPDRFSGHQFPNYSSELNVNALLLGDSALYLCASSLGTGGSYEQYFGPGTRLTVT.

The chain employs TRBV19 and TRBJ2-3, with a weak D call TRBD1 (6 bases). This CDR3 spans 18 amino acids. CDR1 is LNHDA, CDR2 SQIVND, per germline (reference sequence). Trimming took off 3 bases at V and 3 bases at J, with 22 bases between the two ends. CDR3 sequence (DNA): TGTGCCAGTAGTATCCTTCGAGATCGCAGGGGTCGGACAGATACGCAGTATTTT. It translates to CASSILRDRRGRTDTQYF.

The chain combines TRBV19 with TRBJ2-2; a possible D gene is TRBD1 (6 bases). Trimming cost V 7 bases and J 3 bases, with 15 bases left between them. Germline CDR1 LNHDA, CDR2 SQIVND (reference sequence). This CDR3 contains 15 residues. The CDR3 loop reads CASTSRDKDTGELFF. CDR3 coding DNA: TGTGCCAGTACTTCCCGGGACAAAGACACCGGGGAGCTGTTTTTT.

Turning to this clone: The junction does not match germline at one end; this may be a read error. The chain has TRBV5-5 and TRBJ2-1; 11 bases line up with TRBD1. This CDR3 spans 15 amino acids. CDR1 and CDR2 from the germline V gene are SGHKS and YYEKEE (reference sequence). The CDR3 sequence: CASSLGTGGYDEQFF. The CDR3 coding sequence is TGTGCCAGCAGCTTGGGGACAGGGGGCTACGATGAGCAGTTCTTC.

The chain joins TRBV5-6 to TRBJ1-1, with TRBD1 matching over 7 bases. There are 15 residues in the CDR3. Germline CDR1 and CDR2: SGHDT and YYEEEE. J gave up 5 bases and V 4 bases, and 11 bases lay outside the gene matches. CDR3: CASSPDPGGSTEAFF. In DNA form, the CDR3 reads TGTGCCAGCAGCCCCGATCCAGGGGGAAGTACTGAAGCTTTCTTT.

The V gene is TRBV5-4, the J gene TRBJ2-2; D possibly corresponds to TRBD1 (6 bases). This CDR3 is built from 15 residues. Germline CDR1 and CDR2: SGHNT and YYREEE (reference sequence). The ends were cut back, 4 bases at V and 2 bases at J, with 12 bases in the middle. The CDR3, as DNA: TGTGCCAGCAGCGATACAGGGATCAACACCGGGGAGCTGTTTTTT. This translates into CASSDTGINTGELFF.